This is a list of T cell receptor beta chains from one sample in a study of T cells in Graves' hyperthyroidism and ophthalmopathy. Each CDR3 protein is one row after TCRdb ran MiXCR on the multiplex PCR reads. Of hundreds of thousands of distinct CDR3 sequences in the sample, 15% to 20% were seen once. Sequenced sample: blood. Receptors were obtained from a woman aged 30 to 39 with Graves' hyperthyroidism. Both conserved end residues are trimmed from each CDR3. Each record gives: V gene, CDR3 length, CDR3 protein.

v_gene: TRBV2
len: 13
CDR3aa: ASMGTSWNTGELF

v_gene: TRBV5-5
len: 14
CDR3aa: ASSLALVDFTDTQY

v_gene: TRBV4-2
len: 13
CDR3aa: ASSQDTGGSYGYT

v_gene: TRBV29-1
len: 12
CDR3aa: SVGVAGDRETQY

v_gene: TRBV9
len: 13
CDR3aa: ASSPTGGRFTEAF

v_gene: TRBV11-2
len: 13
CDR3aa: ASSLQGTGGNTIY

v_gene: TRBV9
len: 17
CDR3aa: ASSPPQRATGGLNTEAF

v_gene: TRBV7-9
len: 12
CDR3aa: ASSPAYGGDIQY

v_gene: TRBV5-5
len: 12
CDR3aa: ASSPDLTQETQY

v_gene: TRBV2
len: 9
CDR3aa: ASWGWDEQY

v_gene: TRBV24-1
len: 10
CDR3aa: ATSDSADEQF

v_gene: TRBV11-2
len: 16
CDR3aa: ASSLVGMGRAAYNEQF

v_gene: TRBV11-2
len: 13
CDR3aa: ASSLVLDVSYEQY

v_gene: TRBV29-1
len: 19
CDR3aa: SVVWQGAFVAHRRARLEHY